This TCR beta chain was retrieved from a study of blood T cell repertoires in COVID-19. Germline CDR1 reads KGHSH; CDR2 reads LQKENI. This CDR3 region has 15 residues. V lost 2 bases, J lost 3 bases, and 3 bases stayed unmatched. Libraries were prepared by immunoSEQ multiplex PCR; TCRdb keeps only in-frame clonotypes and omits some of them. The data hold some 5,900 clones, with roughly nine tenths observed a single time. This TCR was sampled from a man between 60 and 70 years old with acute or convalescent COVID-19. Sequenced: peripheral blood. The V call is TRBV18, the J call TRBJ2-1, with 8 bases fitting TRBD2. CDR3 DNA: TGTGCCAGCTCACCAGGACTAGCAGGCTACAATGAGCAGTTCTTC. Translated: CASSPGLAGYNEQFF. Together with reference TRBV18 and TRBJ2-1, the CDR3 gives the full variable domain: NAGVMQNPRHLVRRRGQEARLRCSPMKGHSHVYWYRQLPEEGLKFMVYLQKENIIDESGMPKERFSAEFPKEGPSILRIQQVVRGDSAAYFCASSPGLAGYNEQFFGPGTRLTVL.